The sequence of this TCR beta chain was determined in a study of T cell responses to AZD1222 COVID-19 vaccine (TCRdb year 2021). Broadly, across the study: AZD1222 recipients whose second dose came at about 4 weeks and those whose second dose came at about 12 weeks were combined into one group, since spike-specific TCR depth and breadth did not differ between the two schedules. TCR sequencing covered roughly 230 trial participants: approximately 200 given two doses of AZD1222 and about 26 given two doses of MenACWY control vaccine. Enrollment into the trials was organized by age into subgroups of 18-55, 56-69 and 70-plus years, and those subgroups contained roughly 150, 30 and 60 TCR-sequenced participants, respectively. Findings and caveats that apply to the study as a whole: Reportedly, close to half of the unique spike-specific TCRs recognized epitopes lying outside the regions that are mutated in the B.1.351 and B.1.1.7 variants. After two AZD1222 doses, spike-specific TCR breadth and depth were significantly higher than at day 0 and than in MenACWY recipients. The 56-69-year group was small, and its depth increase did not reach significance, likely because of low power. Most participants were white British and females outnumbered males, and the authors suggested that clonal diversity may have been underestimated. CD4 TCRs associated with the vaccine covered the entire spike protein, and the dominant responses were in regions 160-218 and 743-854. Only six AZD1222 recipients were SARS-CoV-2 seropositive at baseline, limiting conclusions about previously exposed vaccinees. Because no samples from the day 14 peak response were available, repertoires could be characterized only after the peak T cell response.

Reading the label with the study, this specimen's time point is: baseline before first vaccination. Vaccinee samples were obtained from the UK trials COV001 and COV002, which included a single-blind randomized controlled phase 2/3 trial of AZD1222 (ChAdOx1 nCoV-19) in healthy adults. For TCRbeta chain sequencing, PBMC samples from trial participants were taken at day 0 and at day 28 after the second dose. Including cysteine and phenylalanine, the CDR3 has 17 amino acids. Only the CDR3 region is kept as DNA, spanning 51 bases read in frame from base 1. From the germline V gene, CDR1 is MNHEY and CDR2 is SVGEGT. V lost 2 bases and J lost 8 bases, and the count of bases not matched to a germline gene is 14. The CDR3 regions of human TCRbeta chains were analyzed by immunosequencing. Under the source paper's analysis protocol: TCRs in the repertoires were matched against a reference library of SARS-CoV-2-specific TCRs that had been generated with the MIRA antigen-specificity platform. Breadth meant the fraction of unique TCRs that were SARS-CoV-2-associated, whereas depth meant the fraction of total T cells that were SARS-CoV-2-associated. Using the MIRA data, each spike-specific TCR was assigned both to the spike region to which the TCR was reactive and to a CD4 or CD8 class. Log10-transformed breadth and depth values were compared by one-way ANOVA with Sidak's multiple comparisons tests. This is the immuneACCESS table as TCRdb keeps it, with only in-frame sequences that have V and J called. A part of the clones is gone; compared with another copy, unresolved V genes explain less than half, and the rest is unexplained. The D gene and trimming were derived from the DNA, and the V and J assignments and clone size from that table. The sample table records some 170,000 clones; just under 95% of these occur just once. Approximately 1% of the sample is held by the ten biggest clonotypes.

This clone was recorded once. Its antigen has not been determined. No qualities accompany the bases; no much larger clone lies one base away. The sequenced sample was peripheral blood, obtained on day 0 of AZD1222 vaccination. The sequence derives from an adult in good health. Recombination linked TRBV6-2 or TRBV6-3 to TRBJ2-3; TRBD2 aligns with 9 central bases. The base sequence is TGTGCCAGCAGTTACGCGAGGACTAGCGCGGCTCCACGTACGCAGTATTTT. Its product reads: CASSYARTSAAPRTQYF.